A selection of T cell receptor beta chains follows, all from one sample in a study of cytomegalovirus exposure and HLA in healthy donors. Assay used: immunoSEQ multiplex PCR; TCRdb lists only in-frame clones, some missing. Of 150,000 to 160,000 clones in the sample, about 86% were seen once. The sample consisted of PBMCs. The receptor set was obtained from a human donor in good health. Each CDR3 is given with its conserved first and last residue. A D gene is named only where the DNA matches it firmly. Some rows mark clone size as missing; the rest say once, few, many or name a class of expanded clone.

v_gene,j_gene,d_gene,abundance,CDR3nt,CDR3aa
TRBV9,TRBJ1-3,-,few,TGTGCCAGCAGCCCCCCGGGTGCGGTTTCTGGAAACACCATATATTTT,CASSPPGAVSGNTIYF
TRBV5-6,TRBJ2-2,TRBD2,-,TGTGCCAGCAGCTTGAGCGGGGGTGGCGGGGAGCTGTTTTTT,CASSLSGGGGELFF
TRBV5-1,TRBJ1-1,TRBD1,-,TGCGCCAGCAGCTTTAAGGGACAGGGACGTAATACTGAAGCTTTCTTT,CASSFKGQGRNTEAFF
TRBV2,TRBJ2-5,TRBD1,-,TGTGCCAATTCCCGGGACAGCCAAGAGACCCAGTACTTC,CANSRDSQETQYF
TRBV11-2,TRBJ1-1,-,-,TGTGCCAGCAGCTTAGTGGGTAGGACAGCCCTGAACACTGAAGCTTTCTTT,CASSLVGRTALNTEAFF
TRBV6-6,TRBJ1-5,-,-,TGTGCCAGCAGTCTACTTCCCACAGCCCTCAATCAGCCCCAGCATTTT,CASSLLPTALNQPQHF
TRBV7-9,TRBJ2-2,TRBD2,-,TGTGCACGGGGGCTAGCGGGGACCGGGGAGCTGTTTTTT,CARGLAGTGELFF
TRBV4-3,TRBJ1-2,-,-,TGCGCCAGCAGCCAAGATCTCTCTTCCTATGGCTACACCTTC,CASSQDLSSYGYTF
TRBV2,TRBJ1-2,-,-,TGTGCCAGCAGTCTCGACAGACCTAACTATGGCTACACCTTC,CASSLDRPNYGYTF
TRBV28,TRBJ2-1,TRBD2,-,TGTGCCAGCACTCCGGGGGGGCCGCACAATGAGCAGTTCTTC,CASTPGGPHNEQFF
TRBV11-2,TRBJ2-2,TRBD2,-,TGTGCCAGCAGGGGTACTCTTGGCGGGAGAGAACAAAGGGAGCTGTTTTTT,CASRGTLGGREQRELFF
TRBV2,TRBJ2-7,-,-,TGTGCCAGCAGTTCGAGAATCTACGAGCAGTACTTC,CASSSRIYEQYF
TRBV18,TRBJ1-1,-,-,TGTGCCAGCTCACCCCTAGCCTTGGGAGGTACCCCGGCTGCTTTCTTT,CASSPLALGGTPAAFF
TRBV19,TRBJ2-2,-,-,TGTGCCAGTAGTATCAGACAGTCCGGGGAGCTGTTTTTT,CASSIRQSGELFF
TRBV18,TRBJ1-2,TRBD1,-,TGTGCCAGCTCACCCCAGGGGGTCTATGGCTACACCTTC,CASSPQGVYGYTF
TRBV10-3,TRBJ1-2,-,-,TGTGCCATCAGTGAAGAAGGACTTCATGGCTACACCTTC,CAISEEGLHGYTF
TRBV5-1,TRBJ2-2,-,-,TGCGCCAGCAGCTTGAGCGGCGCGAACACCGGGGAGCTGTTTTTT,CASSLSGANTGELFF
TRBV5-4,TRBJ1-2,-,-,TGTGCCAGCAGCCCCGATCCGACTCTCGCCCCCTATGGCTACACCTTC,CASSPDPTLAPYGYTF